The 27 T cell receptor beta chains presented below share a single source sample, sequenced in a study of shared clonotypes between healthy human individuals. Here immunoSEQ multiplex PCR was the method, and the copy in TCRdb shows in-frame clones only, minus some. The sample holds over 2 million clones, 85% to 95% seen once. Naive CD8 populations comprised CD45RO-negative cells positively selected for CCR7, excluding terminally differentiated effector memory CD45RA+ cells. Sequenced: naive CD8+ T cells sorted from blood. Receptors originate from a young man in good health.

The chain combines TRBV28 with TRBJ2-5; tentative D call: TRBD2 (5 bases). Germline CDR1 reads MDHEN; CDR2 reads SYDVKM. The CDR3 runs to 13 residues. The V end lost 2 bases, the J end lost 5 bases, and 9 bases lay between the germline ends. The CDR3 bases are TGTGCCAGCAGTTTAGAGGGTGCGGAGACCCAGTACTTC. Residues: CASSLEGAETQYF.

V gene TRBV2 combines with J gene TRBJ2-1; 14 bases are a match to TRBD2. The CDR3 is made up of 14 amino acids. J lost 9 bases, V lost 3 bases, and 1 base had no gene match. Germline CDR1 reads SNHLY; CDR2 reads FYNNEI. The CDR3 nucleotides are TGTGCCAGCAGTGAGACTAGCGGGAGGGGTGAGCAGTTCTTC. This encodes CASSETSGRGEQFF.

The rearrangement uses TRBV7-8 and TRBJ1-3; possible D gene TRBD1, 5 bases. Germline V lookup: CDR1 SGHVS, CDR2 FQNEAQ. Trimming removed 1 base at V and 0 bases at J, with 16 bases between. The CDR3 runs to 18 residues. CDR3 amino acids: CASSLGVFRESSGNTIYF. CDR3 DNA sequence: TGTGCCAGCAGCTTAGGAGTATTCAGGGAAAGCTCTGGAAACACCATATATTTT.

This chain joins TRBV29-1 and TRBJ2-3; 8 bases line up with TRBD2. V trimming: 3 bases; J trimming: 2 bases; junction bases outside the gene matches: 13. The CDR3 is 17 amino acids. Germline CDR1 reads SQVTM; CDR2 reads ANQGSEA. DNA for the CDR3: TGCAGCGTTGATCTCGACTTTGGGCGGGAGGTCACAGATACGCAGTATTTT. It is translated as CSVDLDFGREVTDTQYF.

The chain joins TRBV27 to TRBJ1-1; D is possibly TRBD1 (5 bases). The germline V and J ends were trimmed by 4 bases and 1 base, with 10 bases remaining between them. CDR3 length: 14 amino acids. Per germline, CDR1 MNHEY and CDR2 SMNVEV (reference sequence). CDR3 protein: CASSWVGANTEAFF. In nucleotides, the CDR3 is TGTGCCAGCAGTTGGGTAGGGGCGAACACTGAAGCTTTCTTT.

CDR3 bases: TGTGCCAGCAAAGAGGACACAGATACGCAGTATTTT. Protein sequence: CASKEDTDTQYF. This chain uses TRBV27 with TRBJ2-3; D uncertain. The germline V gene has CDR1 MNHEY and CDR2 SMNVEV (reference sequence). The V end was cut by 7 bases, the J end by 2 bases, with 7 bases between. The CDR3 extends over 12 amino acids.

The chain couples TRBV27 to TRBJ2-1; 9 bases fit TRBD1. This CDR3 is 16 amino acids long. Per the germline V gene, CDR1 is MNHEY and CDR2 is SMNVEV (reference sequence). V was clipped by 5 bases and J by 5 bases; unmatched bases: 10. CDR3 DNA sequence: TGTGCCAGCAGTCAGAGTTGGGGGACAGGGAACAATGAGCAGTTCTTC. Amino acids: CASSQSWGTGNNEQFF.

The V call is TRBV6-6, the J call TRBJ1-1; TRBD1 matches 7 bases. CDR1 is MNHNY and CDR2 is SVGAGI in the germline V gene (reference sequence). The CDR3 is 11 amino acids. Trimming at V came to 4 bases and at J to 13 bases, leaving 6 bases not matched to a gene. CDR3 coding DNA: TGTGCCAGCAGTTCCGGGACAGCTCATTTCTTT. Protein: CASSSGTAHFF.

The chain carries TRBV5-4 and TRBJ2-7; 7 bases fit TRBD2. Looked up from germline, CDR1 is SGHNT and CDR2 is YYREEE (reference sequence). V trimming: 0 bases; J trimming: 4 bases; junction bases outside the gene matches: 7. There are 15 residues in the CDR3. CDR3 nucleotides: TGTGCCAGCAGCTTGGTTGCGGGGGATGGGTACGAGCAGTACTTC. Protein product: CASSLVAGDGYEQYF.

About this clone itself: Other nucleotide sequences in the sample specify the same CDR3. The V and J genes are TRBV9 and TRBJ1-6; D remains unclear. V dropped 2 bases and J dropped 9 bases, with 6 bases sitting between them. Per the germline V gene, CDR1 is SGDLS and CDR2 is YYNGEE. CDR3 length equals 12 residues. The CDR3 spells CASSVGGSPLHF. The CDR3, as DNA: TGTGCCAGCAGCGTGGGCGGTTCACCCCTCCACTTT.

V gene TRBV6-1 combines with J gene TRBJ2-1, with unresolved D. Germline lookup yields CDR1 MNHNS and CDR2 SASEGT. This CDR3 comprises 12 residues. The V and J ends lost 4 bases and 5 bases respectively, with 6 bases between them. The CDR3 nucleotides read TGTGCCAGCAGTGCAGTCGACAATGAGCAGTTCTTC. Translating gives CASSAVDNEQFF.

The chain employs TRBV6-4 and TRBJ2-7; 10 nucleotides line up with TRBD2. The CDR3 loop spans 13 amino acids. Trimming at V came to 4 bases and at J to 5 bases, leaving 2 bases not matched to a gene. In germline, CDR1 is MRHNA, CDR2 SNTAGT. The CDR3 DNA sequence: TGTGCCAGCAGTGCTAGCGGGAGTGACGAGCAGTACTTC. This encodes CASSASGSDEQYF.

This chain uses TRBV10-3 with TRBJ1-2; 7 nucleotides agree with TRBD1. CDR3 length equals 16 residues. Germline-derived CDR1 and CDR2 are ENHRY and SYGVKD. J lost 4 bases, V lost 0 bases, and 8 bases had no gene match. The CDR3 bases are TGTGCCATCAGTGAGTCAGGGGAGGGGGCGAGCTATGGCTACACCTTC. This encodes CAISESGEGASYGYTF.

V usage is TRBV2 and J usage is TRBJ2-7; 8 nucleotides match TRBD2. Trimming cost V 2 bases and J 5 bases; bases outside gene matches: 11. Germline-derived CDR1 and CDR2 are SNHLY and FYNNEI. The CDR3 sequence is 16 residues long. DNA of the CDR3: TGTGCCAGCAGTGAAACGGGCGGACTAGCTATTGACGAGCAGTACTTC. Its protein product is CASSETGGLAIDEQYF.

The chain recombines TRBV11-1 with TRBJ2-7; D is perhaps TRBD2 (6 bases). CDR1 SGHAT and CDR2 FQDESV come from the germline V gene (reference sequence). V was pared by 5 bases and J by 3 bases, with 17 bases between. The CDR3 is 15 amino acids. The CDR3: CASSTNPGTVYEQYF. Written as DNA, the CDR3 is TGTGCCAGCAGCACGAACCCCGGGACTGTCTACGAGCAGTACTTC.

This chain uses TRBV6-5 with TRBJ2-5; a possible D gene is TRBD1 (6 bases). Trimming shortened V by 1 base and J by 1 base, and 7 bases separated the two germline ends. The CDR3 sequence is 14 residues long. Germline V gene lookup returns CDR1 MNHEY and CDR2 SVGAGI. The CDR3 nucleotides are TGTGCCAGCAGTTACTTGGGGGCCCAAGAGACCCAGTACTTC. Amino acid sequence: CASSYLGAQETQYF.

This clone was detected only once. This chain uses TRBV2 with TRBJ2-3; D remains ambiguous. CDR1 and CDR2 (germline): SNHLY, FYNNEI. Trimming pared 3 bases from V and 3 bases from J, leaving 10 bases between. The CDR3 length is 14 residues. The CDR3 here is CASSDIGVTDTQYF. The CDR3 nucleotides are TGTGCCAGCAGTGATATTGGGGTTACAGATACGCAGTATTTT.

The CDR3: CASSWGTGADYEQYF. CDR3 DNA sequence: TGTGCCAGCAGCTGGGGGACAGGGGCAGACTACGAGCAGTACTTC. This chain links TRBV7-9 with TRBJ2-7; TRBD1 aligns across 10 bases. Losses at the gene ends were 4 bases for V and 3 bases for J; bases not matched to a gene: 6. CDR1 and CDR2 from the germline V gene are SEHNR and FQNEAQ (reference sequence). The CDR3 runs 15 residues. The whole variable domain, remainder taken from reference TRBV7-9 and TRBJ2-7, is DTGVSQNPRHKITKRGQNVTFRCDPISEHNRLYWYRQTLGQGPEFLTYFQNEAQLEKSRLLSDRFSAERPKGSFSTLEIQRTEQGDSAMYLCASSWGTGADYEQYFGPGTRLTVT.

The V and J genes are TRBV7-8 and TRBJ2-3, with a weak D call TRBD2 (6 bases). Trimming cost V 5 bases and J 0 bases, with 21 bases left between them. Per the germline V gene, CDR1 is SGHVS and CDR2 is FQNEAQ. This CDR3 has 18 amino acids. For the CDR3, the DNA is TGTGCCAGCAGCCCCATGCGGGGAGACAACACTAGCACAGATACGCAGTATTTT. It yields the protein CASSPMRGDNTSTDTQYF.

V usage is TRBV6-1 and J usage is TRBJ2-5; possible D gene TRBD2, 5 bases. With 0 bases removed from V and 4 bases from J, the gap between germline ends came to 18 bases. The germline V gene has CDR1 MNHNS and CDR2 SASEGT. The length of the CDR3 is 17 residues. The CDR3 is CASSEAGYHRGRETQYF. For the CDR3, the DNA is TGTGCCAGCAGTGAAGCAGGCTACCACCGGGGTAGAGAGACCCAGTACTTC.

The chain joins TRBV21-1 to TRBJ2-2; TRBD1 is the table's D call and was not checked against the DNA. TRBV21-1 constitutes a pseudogene. This CDR3 region has 17 residues. The CDR3 loop is CASSTISRTENTGELFF. In nucleotides, the CDR3 is TGTGCCAGCAGCACAATCTCCAGGACAGAGAACACCGGGGAGCTGTTTTTT.

The CDR3 DNA is TGCGCCAGCAGCCAATACGGGGGGAACTACGAGCAGTACTTC. Translated: CASSQYGGNYEQYF. This chain connects TRBV4-3 to TRBJ2-7; TRBD2 agrees at 7 bases. This CDR3 is built from 14 residues. The V segment lost 2 bases and the J segment 3 bases; nucleotides outside the gene matches: 4. Germline V CDR1 and CDR2: LGHNA, YSLEER.

The J gene is TRBJ2-5, the V gene TRBV7-8; 8 bases are shared with TRBD2. Unmatched junction bases numbered 6, after V lost 0 bases and J lost 0 bases. Per the germline V gene, CDR1 is SGHVS and CDR2 is FQNEAQ. The CDR3 extends over 17 amino acids. CDR3 region: CASSLAWAGGNQETQYF. The CDR3, as DNA: TGTGCCAGCAGCTTAGCTTGGGCGGGGGGCAACCAAGAGACCCAGTACTTC.

Only one count was recorded for this clone. The chain joins TRBV7-9 to TRBJ2-7; 7 bases map to TRBD2. Germline CDR1 SEHNR, CDR2 FQNEAQ (reference sequence). V gave up 7 bases and J gave up 5 bases; unmatched junction bases: 5. This CDR3 contains 12 residues. CDR3 sequence: CASTFGGNEQYF. CDR3 DNA sequence: TGTGCCAGCACGTTCGGGGGGAACGAGCAGTACTTC.

This sequence joins TRBV30 and TRBJ1-2; D unclear. V shed 0 bases and J shed 2 bases, with 13 bases lying between them. The CDR3 is made up of 15 amino acids. Germline V gene data show CDR1 as GTSNPN and CDR2 as SVGIG (reference sequence). For the CDR3, the DNA is TGTGCCTGGAGTGTAAGTGTGACACACAACTATGGCTACACCTTC. This sequence encodes CAWSVSVTHNYGYTF.

This clone was recorded only once. This rearrangement joins TRBV7-3 to TRBJ2-2; 11 bases line up with TRBD2. After removal of 5 bases from V and 4 bases from J, the junction contained 3 bases not matched to a gene. CDR3 size: 15 residues. CDR1 is SGHTA and CDR2 is FQGTGA in the germline V gene. Here the CDR3 reads CASSALAGGTGELFF. DNA for the CDR3: TGTGCCAGCAGCGCCCTAGCGGGGGGCACCGGGGAGCTGTTTTTT. Full variable domain (rest looked up from reference TRBV7-3 and TRBJ2-2): GAGVSQTPSNKVTEKGKYVELRCDPISGHTALYWYRQSLGQGPEFLIYFQGTGAADDSGLPNDRFFAVRPEGSVSTLKIQRTERGDSAVYLCASSALAGGTGELFFGEGSRLTVL.

The chain is built from TRBV2 and TRBJ1-6; the D gene is possibly TRBD1 (5 bases). The CDR3 has 17 residues. V lost 3 bases to trimming and J lost 7 bases, with 19 bases between them. Germline loops: CDR1 SNHLY, CDR2 FYNNEI. CDR3 sequence: CASSDTGTRGRNSPLHF. The CDR3, as DNA: TGTGCCAGCAGTGACACAGGAACAAGGGGTCGGAATTCACCCCTCCACTTT.